The rows below give T cell receptor beta chains drawn from one sample of a study of blood T cell repertoires in COVID-19. The table came from immunoSEQ multiplex PCR; TCRdb's copy has only in-frame clones and leaves some out. The sample holds roughly 70,000 clones, 75% to 90% seen once. The sequenced sample was peripheral blood. The receptors shown here come from a woman in her forties or fifties with active COVID-19. CDR3s include the opening cysteine and the closing phenylalanine or tryptophan. A D gene is named only where the DNA matches it firmly. Rows give clone size only sometimes, using once, few, many, or a class for an expanded clone.

d_gene,j_gene,v_gene,abundance,CDR3nt,CDR3aa
TRBD2,TRBJ2-3,TRBV28,.,TGTGCCAGCAGTTTGAGAGACGGGAGGGTAGACACGCAGTATTTT,CASSLRDGRVDTQYF
.,TRBJ2-7,TRBV6-5,.,TGTGCCAGCAGTTACCCAACCCAGGGTAGGCACGAGCAGTACTTC,CASSYPTQGRHEQYF
TRBD2,TRBJ2-7,TRBV28,.,TGTGCCAGCAACCTAGCGGGAGGATCCTACGAGCAGTACTTC,CASNLAGGSYEQYF
TRBD1,TRBJ1-2,TRBV6-1,.,TGTGCCAGCAGTGAAGGCCCCCTCGGACAGGGCGGGTATGGCTACACCTTC,CASSEGPLGQGGYGYTF
TRBD1,TRBJ2-1,TRBV6-5,few,TGTGCCAGCAGTTACATCAGGACAGGAGGCTCCGGTGAGCAGTTCTTC,CASSYIRTGGSGEQFF
.,TRBJ1-5,TRBV7-8,.,TGTGCCAGCAGCGGTACCGACAGTAGCAATCAGCCCCAGCATTTT,CASSGTDSSNQPQHF
.,TRBJ1-1,TRBV5-1,few,TGCGCCAGCAGGCAAGGGGGAACGAACACTGAAGCTTTCTTT,CASRQGGTNTEAFF
.,TRBJ2-2,TRBV7-8,.,TGTGCCAGCAGCTTAGGTGCTAGCATTGCCACCGGGGAGCTGTTTTTT,CASSLGASIATGELFF
TRBD2,TRBJ2-7,TRBV11-2,.,TGTGCCAGCAGCTTAGGAACTAGCGGGTCCTACGAGCAGTACTTC,CASSLGTSGSYEQYF
.,TRBJ2-7,TRBV19,.,TGTGCCAGTAGTACTGACAGGTCTACCTACGAGCAGTACTTC,CASSTDRSTYEQYF
.,TRBJ2-7,TRBV4-2,.,TGTGCCAGCAGCCAAGATCCCGGCGAGCAGTACTTC,CASSQDPGEQYF
.,TRBJ1-5,TRBV19,.,TGTGCCAGTAGTATAGCAGGGGATCAGCCCCAGCATTTT,CASSIAGDQPQHF
TRBD2,TRBJ2-1,TRBV4-2,.,TGTGCCAGCAGCCAAGTTGGAGCGGGAGGGCTGAATGAGCAGTTCTTC,CASSQVGAGGLNEQFF
.,TRBJ1-1,TRBV19,.,TGTGCCAGTAGTTTCGGGACACTGAACACTGAAGCTTTCTTT,CASSFGTLNTEAFF
TRBD1,TRBJ1-4,TRBV14,.,TGTGCCAGCAGCCAACGACAGGGGGCAACTAATGAAAAACTGTTTTTT,CASSQRQGATNEKLFF
.,TRBJ2-7,TRBV9,.,TGTGCCAGCAGCCCCGGACTTTACGAGCAGTACTTC,CASSPGLYEQYF
TRBD2,TRBJ2-7,TRBV7-8,.,TGTGCCAGCAGCCCCGGGGGGGTCTTCCCGGCCGAGCAGTACTTC,CASSPGGVFPAEQYF
.,TRBJ2-3,TRBV5-1,.,TGCGCCAGCCGCCCACGGGAGACAACAGATACGCAGTATTTT,CASRPRETTDTQYF
TRBD1,TRBJ2-7,TRBV30,.,TGTGCCTGGAGTGTAGGGACAGGGTGGTACGAGCAGTACTTC,CAWSVGTGWYEQYF
.,TRBJ2-3,TRBV3-1/TRBV3-2,.,TGTGCCAGCAGCCAAGAGCGGAGACGGTCAAGTACGACCGCAGATACGCAGTATTTT,CASSQERRRSSTTADTQYF
.,TRBJ2-7,TRBV11-2,.,TGTGCCAGCAGCCTTGGGAGGCCGCAGTACTTC,CASSLGRPQYF
TRBD1,TRBJ2-7,TRBV18,.,TGTGCCAGCTCGCCGGGACAGGACTTCTACGAGCAGTACTTC,CASSPGQDFYEQYF
TRBD1,TRBJ2-7,TRBV5-1,.,TGCGCCAGCAGCTACGCCTCGGGGGACAGGTCCTCCTACGAGCAGTACTTC,CASSYASGDRSSYEQYF
TRBD2,TRBJ2-3,TRBV28,.,TGTGCCAGCAGTCTGGGACTAGCGGGGCTCACAGATACGCAGTATTTT,CASSLGLAGLTDTQYF
TRBD1,TRBJ1-2,TRBV28,once,TGTGCCAGCAGTTCTATCGGGACAGAAGCTAACTATGGCTACACCTTC,CASSSIGTEANYGYTF
.,TRBJ2-1,TRBV7-9,.,TGTGCCAGCAGCTTCGAATTGAGCAATGAGCAGTTCTTC,CASSFELSNEQFF
.,TRBJ1-5,TRBV18,few,TGTGCCAGCTCACCAGACGGGGGGCTTTCCCAGCATTTT,CASSPDGGLSQHF